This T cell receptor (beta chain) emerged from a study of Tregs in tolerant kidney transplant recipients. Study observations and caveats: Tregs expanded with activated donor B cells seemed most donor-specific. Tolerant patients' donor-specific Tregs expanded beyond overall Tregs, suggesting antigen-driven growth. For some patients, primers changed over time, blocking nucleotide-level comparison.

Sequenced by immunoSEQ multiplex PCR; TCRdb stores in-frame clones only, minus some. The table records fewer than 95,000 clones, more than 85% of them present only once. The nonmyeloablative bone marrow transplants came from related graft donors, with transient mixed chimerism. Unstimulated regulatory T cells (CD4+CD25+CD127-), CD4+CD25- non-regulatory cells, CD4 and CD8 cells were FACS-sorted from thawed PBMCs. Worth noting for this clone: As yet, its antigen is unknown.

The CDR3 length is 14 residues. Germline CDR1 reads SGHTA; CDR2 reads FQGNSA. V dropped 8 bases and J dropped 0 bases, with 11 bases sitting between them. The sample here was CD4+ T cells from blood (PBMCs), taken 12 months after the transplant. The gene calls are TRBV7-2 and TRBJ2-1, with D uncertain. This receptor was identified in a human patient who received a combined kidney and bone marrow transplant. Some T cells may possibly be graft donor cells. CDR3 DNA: TGTGCCAGCGCGTCCTGGAGCTCCTACAATGAGCAGTTCTTC. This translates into CASASWSSYNEQFF. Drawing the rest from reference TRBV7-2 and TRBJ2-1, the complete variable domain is GAGVSQSPSNKVTEKGKDVELRCDPISGHTALYWYRQSLGQGLEFLIYFQGNSAPDKSGLPSDRFSAERTGGSVSTLTIQRTQQEDSAVYLCASASWSSYNEQFFGPGTRLTVL.